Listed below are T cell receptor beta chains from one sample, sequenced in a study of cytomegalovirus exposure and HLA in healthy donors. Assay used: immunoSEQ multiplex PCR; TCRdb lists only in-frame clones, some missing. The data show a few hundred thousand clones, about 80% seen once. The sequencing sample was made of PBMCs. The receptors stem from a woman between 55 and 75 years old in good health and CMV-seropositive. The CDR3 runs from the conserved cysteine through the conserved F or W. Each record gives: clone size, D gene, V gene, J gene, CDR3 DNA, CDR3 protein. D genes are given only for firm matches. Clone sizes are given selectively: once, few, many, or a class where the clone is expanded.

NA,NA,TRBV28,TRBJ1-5,TGTGCCAGCAGTTTCGAGGGAGATAATCAGCCCCAGCATTTT,CASSFEGDNQPQHF
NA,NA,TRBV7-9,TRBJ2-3,TGTGCCAGCAGCCGTGTATCCAGTGTCCCTAGCACAGATACGCAGTATTTT,CASSRVSSVPSTDTQYF
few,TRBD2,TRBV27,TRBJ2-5,TGTGCCAGCAGTCACGGGGGGTTTGGGATACAAGAGACCCAGTACTTC,CASSHGGFGIQETQYF
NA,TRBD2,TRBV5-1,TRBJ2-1,TGCGCCAGCTCGGCTAGCGGGAGTTTCGGATACAATGAGCAGTTCTTC,CASSASGSFGYNEQFF
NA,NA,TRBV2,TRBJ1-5,TGTGCCAGCAGCAGGGTCGGCAATCAGCCCCAGCATTTT,CASSRVGNQPQHF
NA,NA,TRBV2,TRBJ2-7,TGTGCCAGCAGTGACCAGGGCAAGGGCTACGAGCAGTACTTC,CASSDQGKGYEQYF
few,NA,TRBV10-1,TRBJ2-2,TGCGCCAGCAGTGGAGGGTTAGGCACCGGGGAGCTGTTTTTT,CASSGGLGTGELFF
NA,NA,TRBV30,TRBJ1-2,TGTGCCTGGACGTGGGGGGATGGCTACACCTTC,CAWTWGDGYTF
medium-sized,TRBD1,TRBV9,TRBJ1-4,TGTGCCAGCAGCGTAGGACAGGGTTATGAAAAACTGTTTTTT,CASSVGQGYEKLFF
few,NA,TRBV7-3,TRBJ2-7,TGTGCCAGCAGCTCCCCCATGGGGGCGTACGAGCAGTACTTC,CASSSPMGAYEQYF
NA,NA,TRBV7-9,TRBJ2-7,TGTGCCAGCAGCTTAGGAGGTCAGGGAGGCGAGCAGTACTTC,CASSLGGQGGEQYF
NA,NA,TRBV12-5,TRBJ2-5,TGTGCCAGTGGTTTGATGGACAGCCAAGAGACCCAGTACTTC,CASGLMDSQETQYF
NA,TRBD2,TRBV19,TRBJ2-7,TGTGCCAGTAGTCCCCAGGGACTAGTAGTCTACGAGCAGTACTTC,CASSPQGLVVYEQYF
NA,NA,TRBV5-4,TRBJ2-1,TGTGCCAGCAGCTTGGGGAGGATCGGGGATGAGCAGTTCTTC,CASSLGRIGDEQFF
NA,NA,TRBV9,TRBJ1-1,TGTGCCAGCAGCGCGGGTGGGCAGGGTATGAACACTGAAGCTTTCTTT,CASSAGGQGMNTEAFF
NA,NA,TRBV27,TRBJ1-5,TGTGCCAGCAGTTATAAATGGGGGGTAGTCAATCAGCCCCAGCATTTT,CASSYKWGVVNQPQHF
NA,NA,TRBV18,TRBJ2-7,TGTGCCAGCTCACCTGAGTCTGGGGGAGGATCCTACGAGCAGTACTTC,CASSPESGGGSYEQYF
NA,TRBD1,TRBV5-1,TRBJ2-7,TGCGCCAGCAGCTTGAAAGGGACAGGAGCCTACGAGCAGTACTTC,CASSLKGTGAYEQYF
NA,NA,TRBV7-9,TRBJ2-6,TGTGCCAGCGGAGCTGAATGGTCTGGGGCCAACGTCCTGACTTTC,CASGAEWSGANVLTF
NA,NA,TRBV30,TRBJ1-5,TGTGCCTGGAGTGTCCGGGGTAGCAATCAGCCCCAGCATTTT,CAWSVRGSNQPQHF